A single sample is the source of the 22 T cell receptor beta chains below, sequenced in a study of blood T cells in healthy people across ages. A second PCR, run for about 6 to 11 cycles, used a sample-barcoded 5' primer plus a J-beta primer mix. TCRdb passed the 5' RACE reads through MiXCR, listing each CDR3 protein once. This sample yields hundreds of thousands of distinct CDR3 sequences, of which 40% to 50% are seen a single time; around 32% belongs to the top ten. The sequenced sample was blood. The receptors shown here come from an elderly man in good health.

V usage is TRBV28 and J usage is TRBJ2-3, with 9 bases identical to TRBD1. J was trimmed by 3 bases and V by 4 bases; bases with no gene match: 5. This CDR3 region has 15 residues. CDR1 is MDHEN and CDR2 is SYDVKM in the germline V gene. CDR3 sequence: CASSWVTGGTDTQYF. In DNA form, the CDR3 reads TGTGCCAGCAGTTGGGTGACAGGGGGAACAGATACGCAGTATTTT. Combining the CDR3 with reference TRBV28 and TRBJ2-3 gives the whole variable domain DVKVTQSSRYLVKRTGEKVFLECVQDMDHENMFWYRQDPGLGLRLIYFSYDVKMKEKGDIPEGYSVSREKKERFSLILESASTNQTSMYLCASSWVTGGTDTQYFGPGTRLTVL.

As regards this clonotype: A much more abundant neighbour one base away suggests this may be a read error. The chain uses TRBV29-1 and TRBJ2-5; no definite D call. The CDR3 has 10 residues. CDR1 is SQVTM and CDR2 is ANQGSEA in the germline V gene. CDR3 sequence: CSVSEETQNF. As DNA, the CDR3 is TGCAGCGTGTCGGAAGAGACCCAGAACTTC. Based on the CDR3 plus reference TRBV29-1 and TRBJ2-5, the full variable domain is SAVISQKPSRDICQRGTSLTIQCQVDSQVTMMFWYRQQPGQSLTLIATANQGSEATYESGFVIDKFPISRPNLTFSTLTVSNMSPEDSSIYLCSVSEETQNFGPGTRLLVL.

The chain is built from TRBV7-9 and TRBJ2-7, with D tentatively TRBD2 (6 bases). This CDR3 region has 14 residues. Germline loops: CDR1 SEHNR, CDR2 FQNEAQ (reference sequence). V dropped 5 bases and J dropped 3 bases, with 14 bases sitting between them. The CDR3 loop is CASSRGVGGYEQYF. The CDR3 DNA follows: TGTGCCAGCAGCCGCGGGGTCGGAGGCTACGAGCAGTACTTC. The variable domain in full, completed from reference TRBV7-9 and TRBJ2-7, reads DTGVSQNPRHKITKRGQNVTFRCDPISEHNRLYWYRQTLGQGPEFLTYFQNEAQLEKSRLLSDRFSAERPKGSFSTLEIQRTEQGDSAMYLCASSRGVGGYEQYFGPGTRLTVT.

This chain connects TRBV7-2 to TRBJ2-3; D is uncertain. Germline V gene lookup returns CDR1 SGHTA and CDR2 FQGNSA. There are 14 residues in the CDR3. V dropped 1 base and J dropped 4 bases, with 9 bases sitting between them. In nucleotides, the CDR3 is TGTGCCAGCAGCTTAGTACTGACTTCAGATACGCAGTATTTT. Translated, it gives CASSLVLTSDTQYF. Filled out from reference TRBV7-2 and TRBJ2-3, the complete variable domain reads GAGVSQSPSNKVTEKGKDVELRCDPISGHTALYWYRQSLGQGLEFLIYFQGNSAPDKSGLPSDRFSAERTGGSVSTLTIQRTQQEDSAVYLCASSLVLTSDTQYFGPGTRLTVL.

The genes are TRBV24-1 and TRBJ2-7, with 12 nucleotides matching TRBD1. The CDR3 loop spans 16 amino acids. V dropped 1 base and J dropped 9; count of bases not matched to a gene: 9. CDR1 is KGHDR, CDR2 SFDVKD, per germline. The chain's CDR3 is CATSDFGTGGSGVQYF. Here the CDR3 DNA reads TGTGCCACCAGTGATTTCGGGACAGGGGGCTCTGGGGTGCAGTACTTC.

As to this clonotype: This clone may be a read error of a much larger clone one base away. This chain joins TRBV9 and TRBJ1-2; no firm D call. The CDR3 has 12 residues. The V gene's germline CDR1 is SGDLS and CDR2 YYNGEE. V was trimmed by 5 bases and J by 0 bases, leaving 5 bases between them. The CDR3 region is CASRDTNYGYTF. For the CDR3, the DNA is TGTGCCAGCAGGGATACTAACTATGGCTACACCTTC.

Only a few counts were recorded for this clonotype. The rearrangement joins TRBV29-1 to TRBJ2-2; TRBD1 is a possible D gene (6 bases). CDR1 SQVTM and CDR2 ANQGSEA come from the germline V gene. V was trimmed by 3 bases and J by 2 bases, leaving 10 bases between them. This CDR3 has 14 amino acids. The CDR3 DNA follows: TGCAGCGTTGACAGGGGAATAAACACCGGGGAGCTGTTTTTT. Its translation: CSVDRGINTGELFF.

This chain connects TRBV5-1 to TRBJ1-1; D is unclear. This CDR3 spans 15 amino acids. Trimming took 0 bases from V and 1 from J, leaving 10 bases between them. Germline CDR1 and CDR2: SGHRS and YFSETQ. CDR3 sequence (DNA): TGCGCCAGCAGCTTGGTTGGAGGAGGGAACACTGAAGCTTTCTTT. Residues: CASSLVGGGNTEAFF.

In the case of this clonotype: Relative to the germline gene, one junction end is altered; a read error may explain this. The rearrangement uses TRBV7-9 and TRBJ1-5, with D uncertain. The germline gives CDR1 SEHNR, CDR2 FQNEAQ (reference sequence). CDR3 length: 15 amino acids. The CDR3 coding sequence is TGTGCCGGCAGCTTGTCCGAACATAGCAATCAGCCCCAGCATTTT. It specifies CAGSLSEHSNQPQHF.

The chain couples TRBV6-5 to TRBJ1-1; TRBD1 might be the D (5 bases). The germline V gene encodes CDR1 MNHEY and CDR2 SVGAGI. Trimming took off 6 bases at V and 1 base at J, with 12 bases between the two ends. The CDR3 consists of 14 residues. CDR3 protein: CASRLGPRNTEAFF. In DNA, the CDR3 is TGTGCCAGCAGACTGGGACCTCGGAACACTGAAGCTTTCTTT.

The chain has TRBV5-1 and TRBJ2-1, with D tentatively TRBD1 (6 bases). V dropped 3 bases and J dropped 5 bases, with 15 bases sitting between them. Germline loops: CDR1 SGHRS, CDR2 YFSETQ. The CDR3 is 15 amino acids. This CDR3 reads CASSSLGRGNNEQFF. Here the CDR3 DNA reads TGCGCCAGCAGCTCCTTGGGCAGGGGTAACAATGAGCAGTTCTTC. Drawing the rest from reference TRBV5-1 and TRBJ2-1, the complete variable domain is KAGVTQTPRYLIKTRGQQVTLSCSPISGHRSVSWYQQTPGQGLQFLFEYFSETQRNKGNFPGRFSGRQFSNSRSEMNVSTLELGDSALYLCASSSLGRGNNEQFFGPGTRLTVL.

The CDR3 nucleotides read TGTGCCAGCAGTTACATCGACCACTCCTACGAGCAGTACTTC. This sequence encodes CASSYIDHSYEQYF. The J gene is TRBJ2-7, the V gene TRBV6-2 or TRBV6-3; D uncertain. Trimming stripped 2 bases from V and 0 bases from J, with 8 bases between. This CDR3 spans 14 amino acids. Germline V CDR1 and CDR2: MNHEY, SVGEGT.

V gene TRBV14 combines with J gene TRBJ1-4; D not certain. CDR1 is SGHDN, CDR2 FVKESK, per germline. Trimming pared 1 base from V and 6 bases from J, leaving 12 bases between. CDR3 length equals 15 residues. Here the CDR3 reads CASSQARRLYEKLFF. CDR3 sequence (DNA): TGTGCCAGCAGCCAAGCCAGGCGGCTATATGAAAAACTGTTTTTT.

This clonotype showed up just once. The chain combines TRBV4-3 with TRBJ1-1; the D is unclear. The germline CDR1 and CDR2 sequences are LGHNA and YSLEER. There are 16 residues in the CDR3. Trimming took off 2 bases at V and 5 bases at J, with 18 bases between the two ends. The CDR3 nucleotides are TGCGCCAGCAGCCAATCCTTGCTCGTAGGGCGTACTGAAGCTTTCTTT. Encoded protein: CASSQSLLVGRTEAFF.

This clonotype was detected only a few times. The chain combines TRBV20-1 with TRBJ1-1; the match to TRBD1 covers 8 bases. V lost 6 bases and J lost 10; bases outside the gene matches: 10. Germline V gene data show CDR1 as DFQATT and CDR2 as SNEGSKA (reference sequence). This CDR3 has 12 amino acids. Here the CDR3 DNA reads TGCAGTGCAGACCGGACAGGGTACGGAGCTTTCTTT. This translates into CSADRTGYGAFF.

About this clonotype: Given a much more abundant clone one base away, this may be a read error. The chain recombines TRBV6-2 or TRBV6-3 with TRBJ2-1; 11 bases agree with TRBD2. CDR1 and CDR2 (germline): MNHEY, SVGEGT. The CDR3 consists of 14 residues. V shed 3 bases and J 10 bases; nucleotides not matched to a gene: 5. In nucleotides, the CDR3 is TGTGCCAGCAGTTATTATAGCGGGAGGGGCGAGCAGTTCTTC. Encoded protein: CASSYYSGRGEQFF.

The V and J genes are TRBV28 and TRBJ2-4; 10 bases agree with TRBD1. Trimming removed 6 bases from V and 0 bases from J; junction bases left unmatched: 11. The CDR3 totals 18 residues. From germline, CDR1 is MDHEN and CDR2 SYDVKM. The CDR3 bases are TGTGCCAGCAGCGCCGGGACAGGGGCCCGGATAGCCAAAAACATTCAGTACTTC. Its translation is CASSAGTGARIAKNIQYF.

The chain joins TRBV6-5 to TRBJ2-7, with TRBD2 identical over 11 bases. V gave up 2 bases and J gave up 4 bases; unmatched junction bases: 4. The CDR3 has 15 amino acids. The germline V gene has CDR1 MNHEY and CDR2 SVGAGI. The CDR3 loop is CASSYQLAGAYEQYF. The CDR3 DNA sequence: TGTGCCAGCAGTTACCAACTAGCGGGAGCTTACGAGCAGTACTTC.

Only a few counts were recorded for this clonotype. V and J are TRBV7-2 and TRBJ2-1; 7 bases match TRBD1. This CDR3 comprises 17 residues. Germline lookup yields CDR1 SGHTA and CDR2 FQGNSA. J lost 5 bases, V lost 2 bases, and 12 bases had no gene match. The DNA of the CDR3 is TGTGCCAGCAGCTTACCCCTAATCCGGGACAGACACAATGAGCAGTTCTTC. It encodes CASSLPLIRDRHNEQFF.

The sample holds a few counts of this clonotype. This rearrangement joins TRBV4-3 to TRBJ1-5; no clear D. Germline-derived CDR1 and CDR2 are LGHNA and YSLEER. V lost 1 base, J lost 5 bases, and 6 bases lay in between. The length of the CDR3 is 13 residues. The CDR3 DNA is TGCGCCAGCAGCCAAGGGATGGATCAGCCCCAGCATTTT. Its protein product is CASSQGMDQPQHF.

Details on this clonotype: This may stem from a read error, because a much larger clone lies one nucleotide away. This chain links TRBV7-2 with TRBJ2-1, with D possibly TRBD2 on 7 matching bases. CDR1 and CDR2 from the germline V gene are SGHTA and FQGNSA. The V end was cut by 2 bases, the J end by 12 bases, with 17 bases between. The CDR3 has 14 residues. CDR3 amino acids: CASSLKGGLVGQFF. The CDR3 DNA follows: TGTGCCAGCAGCTTAAAGGGGGGGTTAGTTGGGCAGTTCTTC.

This clonotype has only a few counts. V is TRBV5-1 and J is TRBJ1-2; D is unclear. The CDR3 has 15 amino acids. V was shortened by 0 bases and J by 2 bases, with 11 bases between the two germline ends. The germline V gene has CDR1 SGHRS and CDR2 YFSETQ. Here the CDR3 DNA reads TGCGCCAGCAGCTTGGGTGGCAGCCCAAACTATGGCTACACCTTC. This sequence encodes CASSLGGSPNYGYTF.